This T cell receptor (beta chain) is drawn from a study of blood T cell repertoires in COVID-19 (dated by TCRdb to about 2020). Study-wide context: The collaborator samples originated in the United States, Italy and Spain and spanned the acute and convalescent phases of COVID-19. The material from the prospective study consisted of cDNA or gDNA derived from T cells, B-cell-depleted T cells, or PBMCs. The dataset comprised deeply sampled blood TCRbeta repertoires from subjects exposed to, actively infected with, or recovered from COVID-19. The repertoires were released in a freely available public database meant as a resource for research on the immune response to SARS-CoV-2. Samples were obtained from the ongoing ImmuneRACE study (first 160 participants) and from over 1,000 subjects provided by 6 global collaborators. Nearly every sample came with metadata listing a de-identified subject ID, COVID-19 status, age in years and sex. Where HLA class I and class II types were available, the types were taken from metadata supplied by the sample provider, not from assay-based typing. Here is what the overall study found, with its caveats: Clinical and demographic metadata were provided uncurated, with the amount varying by source and participant.

Another Seattle source contributed samples from volunteer blood donors who had recovered from COVID-19. The collaborating institutions used their own protocols to collect whole blood in K2EDTA tubes. For TCRbeta analysis, collaborators shipped samples as frozen whole blood, isolated PBMCs, or DNA extracted from either of those sample types. In regard to this clone: Its antigen is still unknown. No clone much larger than this one lies a single base away; base qualities are absent.

The cysteine opens and the phenylalanine closes a CDR3 of 11 amino acids. The only DNA kept is the CDR3, 33 bases in frame from the first base. The junction shows trimming of 8 bases on V and 6 bases on J, plus 10 bases between the germline ends. CDR1 and CDR2, looked up from the germline V gene, are SNHLY and FYNNEI. TCRbeta CDR3 regions were amplified from genomic DNA using the immunoSEQ Assay, a bias-controlled multiplex PCR. The paper's data handling went like this. Nucleated cell counts per sample were estimated from amplification of reference gene primers within the assay. To quantify the absolute abundance of each unique TCRbeta CDR3 rearrangement, sequence reads were collapsed and filtered. Productive Simpson clonality was computed per sample as the square root of Simpson's diversity index over productive rearrangements. This is the immuneACCESS table as TCRdb keeps it, with only in-frame sequences that have V and J called. A part of the clones is gone; compared with another copy, unresolved V genes explain less than half, and the rest is unexplained. That table is the source of V, J and clone size, and D and trimming were worked out from the DNA. A total of 210,000 or so clones appear in this sample, about 85% of them only once. The ten biggest clones cover about 12% of the sample.

The sequencing sample was made of peripheral blood. The V gene is TRBV2 and the J gene is TRBJ1-2, with the D gene uncertain. This receptor was obtained from a woman younger than 30 who had recovered from COVID-19. The CDR3 region reads CASLDSDGYTF. In nucleotide form, the sequence is TGTGCCAGCCTAGACTCGGATGGCTACACCTTC.